The entry below gives a single T cell receptor (beta chain) sequence along with its context. Its antigen is currently unknown. CDR1 SEHNR and CDR2 FQNEAQ come from the germline V gene (reference sequence). Trimming stripped 5 bases from V and 7 bases from J, with 9 bases between. The CDR3 covers 12 residues. The Oncomine TCR Beta short-read assay sequenced DNA from cultured CD4+ T cells. Each CDR3 protein gets one entry after TCRdb re-called the PCR reads with MiXCR. The table has approximately 5,700 distinct CDR3 sequences, 25% to 35% seen once. Treatment in this sample: roughly ten-day PBMC culture with coronavirus spike peptide pools or control peptides (ViraFEST assay). Ahead of the COVID-19 pandemic (2011-2018), the CD4+ T cells of the unexposed donor were collected. Wells that each held 1.5 million to 2 million PBMCs were cultured with roughly 9.8 IU/ml IL-2 and approximately 10 ug/ml peptide pools.

The data derive from a study of vaccination and CD4 T cells after COVID-19. In the study overall: The convalescents, six males and four females, included two who were Hispanic.

Findings of the study overall: Convalescent patients' clones that were vaccine-specific were spike mono-reactive in 304 of 307 cases. Median reactive clonotypes, those recognizing SARS-CoV-2, rose from around 21 to 38, not significantly.

The V call is TRBV7-9, the J call TRBJ2-1; weak D call: TRBD1 (6 bases). The sequenced sample was CD4+ T cells from blood, cultured in vitro. The source is a human donor in good health. CDR3 region: CASSKTGNEQFF. CDR3 in DNA: TGTGCCAGCAGCAAAACAGGGAATGAGCAGTTCTTC.